Listed here are 22 T cell receptor beta chains from one sample, sequenced in a study of blood T cells in healthy people across ages. It was with a sample-barcoded 5' primer and a J-beta primer mix that a second PCR of roughly 7 to 12 cycles was run. TCRdb fed the 5' RACE reads into MiXCR, producing one record per CDR3 protein. The repertoire includes approximately 780,000 distinct CDR3 sequences, about a quarter of them detected once, and approximately 2.9% sits in the top ten. These data also formed part of another study, on T cells of mothers and their children.

The source material was blood. These receptors all stem from a boy aged 5-17 years in good health.

This chain uses TRBV20-1 with TRBJ2-5; a weak D match, TRBD1 (8 bases). The DNA end lines up better with TRBJ2-1; the J call may be wrong. In germline, CDR1 is DFQATT, CDR2 SNEGSKA (reference sequence). The CDR3 runs to 15 residues. CDR3 nucleotide sequence: TGCAGTGCCAAGCGGACAGGGCGGGGGAGCAATGAGCAGTTCTTC. Translated: CSAKRTGRGSNEQFF.

This clonotype came up a few times. The chain couples TRBV4-1 to TRBJ2-5; D is unclear. Per the germline V gene, CDR1 is MGHRA and CDR2 is YSYEKL. The CDR3 is 13 residues long. The V end was cut by 0 bases, the J end by 3 bases, with 5 bases between. The CDR3 is CASSQEGKETQYF. The CDR3 DNA reads TGCGCCAGCAGCCAAGAGGGGAAAGAGACCCAGTACTTC.

The CDR3 spells CSPRIGMNTEAFF. The CDR3, as DNA: TGCAGCCCTCGGATCGGCATGAACACTGAAGCTTTCTTT. This sequence joins TRBV29-1 and TRBJ1-1; D is ambiguous. The germline V gene has CDR1 SQVTM and CDR2 ANQGSEA. This CDR3 has 13 amino acids. V lost 8 bases, J lost 0 bases, and 13 bases lay in between. Full variable domain (outside the CDR3, taken from reference TRBV29-1 and TRBJ1-1): SAVISQKPSRDICQRGTSLTIQCQVDSQVTMMFWYRQQPGQSLTLIATANQGSEATYESGFVIDKFPISRPNLTFSTLTVSNMSPEDSSIYLCSPRIGMNTEAFFGQGTRLTVV.

The J gene is TRBJ2-1, the V gene TRBV5-1; 11 nucleotides line up with TRBD1. Germline V gene sequence: CDR1 SGHRS, CDR2 YFSETQ. The CDR3 has 15 residues. V lost 3 bases and J lost 7; bases outside the gene matches: 6. Here the CDR3 reads CASSSWTGGSNEQFF. The CDR3 coding sequence is TGCGCCAGCAGCTCCTGGACAGGGGGCTCGAATGAGCAGTTCTTC.

This clonotype was found many times. V and J are TRBV7-8 and TRBJ1-1, with a possible D match to TRBD1 (5 bases). The CDR3 is made up of 14 amino acids. Germline V gene data show CDR1 as SGHVS and CDR2 as FQNEAQ. Trimming stripped 5 bases from V and 1 base from J, with 11 bases between. The CDR3 loop reads CASSPGIRNTEAFF. CDR3 DNA sequence: TGTGCCAGCAGCCCAGGGATAAGGAACACTGAAGCTTTCTTT.

The genes are TRBV5-4 and TRBJ1-6; no clear D gene. CDR1 and CDR2 (germline): SGHNT, YYREEE (reference sequence). The CDR3 is 14 residues long. Trimming cost V 4 bases and J 6 bases, with 11 bases left between them. CDR3 in DNA: TGTGCCAGCAGCCCGCGGGAACTTAATTCACCCCTCCACTTT. Amino acid sequence: CASSPRELNSPLHF.

The CDR3 loop is CSVEGAGELFF. The CDR3, as DNA: TGCAGCGTTGAGGGGGCCGGGGAGCTGTTTTTT. The J gene is TRBJ2-2, the V gene TRBV29-1; the D gene could be TRBD1 or TRBD2 (5 bases each). The V gene's germline CDR1 is SQVTM and CDR2 ANQGSEA. V was pared by 3 bases and J by 6 bases, with 5 bases between. This CDR3 has 11 residues.

Only a few counts were recorded for this clonotype. The chain employs TRBV21-1 and TRBJ2-3; no check of the table's D call, TRBD1, against the DNA was made. TRBV21-1 is deemed a pseudogene. The CDR3 consists of 15 residues. In nucleotides, the CDR3 is TGTGCCAGCAGCATTCGGGACAAGGGCACAGATACGCAGTATTTT. As protein: CASSIRDKGTDTQYF.

The chain combines TRBV11-3 with TRBJ2-7; D unresolved. Germline lookup yields CDR1 SGHNT and CDR2 YENEEA. CDR3 length equals 14 residues. V shed 5 bases and J shed 1 base, with 12 bases lying between them. The CDR3: CASSPWAGSYEQYF. The CDR3 coding sequence is TGTGCCAGCAGCCCGTGGGCCGGGTCCTACGAGCAGTACTTC. Drawing the rest from reference TRBV11-3 and TRBJ2-7, the complete variable domain is EAGVVQSPRYKIIEKKQPVAFWCNPISGHNTLYWYLQNLGQGPELLIRYENEEAVDDSQLPKDRFSAERLKGVDSTLKIQPAELGDSAVYLCASSPWAGSYEQYFGPGTRLTVT.

This clonotype has just a few counts. The V call is TRBV4-1, the J call TRBJ2-7; possibly TRBD2 for D (5 bases). Trimming left V 4 bases short and J 3 bases short, with 10 bases between. Germline V CDR1 and CDR2: MGHRA, YSYEKL. The CDR3 sequence is 13 residues long. The CDR3 DNA sequence: TGCGCCAGCAGCCCGCCGCGGGTCTACGAGCAGTACTTC. Translation gives CASSPPRVYEQYF.

The V gene is TRBV2, the J gene TRBJ2-7; no reliable D call. CDR3 length equals 12 residues. Trimming left V 6 bases short and J 7 bases short, with 13 bases between. Germline CDR1 SNHLY, CDR2 FYNNEI. The chain's CDR3 is CASRADVSEQYF. The CDR3 region has the DNA TGTGCCAGCAGGGCGGACGTGAGTGAGCAGTACTTC.

The CDR3 is CASSRDRGMETQYF. DNA for the CDR3: TGTGCCAGCAGTCGGGACAGGGGAATGGAGACCCAGTACTTC. The chain couples TRBV6-5 to TRBJ2-5, with TRBD1 matching over 10 bases. Looked up from germline, CDR1 is MNHEY and CDR2 is SVGAGI. The CDR3 loop spans 14 amino acids. Trimming cost V 5 bases and J 5 bases; bases outside gene matches: 5.

This clonotype was seen more than once but under ten times. The V call is TRBV20-1, the J call TRBJ2-5; 10 bases map to TRBD2. After removal of 2 bases from V and 2 bases from J, the junction contained 5 bases not matched to a gene. Looked up from germline, CDR1 is DFQATT and CDR2 is SNEGSKA (reference sequence). The CDR3 is 15 amino acids. The CDR3 region is CSARLAGAAQETQYF. DNA of the CDR3: TGCAGTGCTAGACTAGCGGGGGCCGCACAAGAGACCCAGTACTTC.

The count of this clonotype is one. Germline and junction disagree at one end, which may indicate a read error. The V gene is TRBV7-9, the J gene TRBJ2-3; D could derive from TRBD1 or TRBD2 (6 bases each). In germline, CDR1 is SEHNR, CDR2 FQNEAQ (reference sequence). The CDR3 length is 16 residues. CDR3 amino acids: CVSSARRMGGADTQYF. CDR3 nucleotide sequence: TGTGTCAGCAGCGCGAGACGTATGGGGGGCGCAGATACGCAGTATTTT.

This chain links TRBV3-1 with TRBJ2-4; D is perhaps TRBD2 (5 bases). The V gene's germline CDR1 is LGHDT and CDR2 YNNKEL (reference sequence). The length of the CDR3 is 13 residues. The V gene lost 3 bases and the J gene lost 13 bases, with 16 bases spanning the gap. The CDR3, as DNA: TGTGCCAGCAGCCACGGTAGCGCGGAGGAGCAGTACTTC. Its protein product is CASSHGSAEEQYF.

The chain has TRBV27 and TRBJ1-4; D gene unclear. This CDR3 comprises 15 residues. Trimming took 9 bases from V and 7 from J, leaving 21 bases between them. Per germline, CDR1 MNHEY and CDR2 SMNVEV (reference sequence). The CDR3 sequence: CARRLPNLESEKLFF. For the CDR3, the DNA is TGTGCCAGACGTTTACCTAACTTGGAGAGTGAAAAACTGTTTTTT.

The rearrangement joins TRBV29-1 to TRBJ2-2, with a tentative D call TRBD2 (6 bases). Germline values: CDR1 SQVTM, CDR2 ANQGSEA. This CDR3 region has 14 residues. V was clipped by 8 bases and J by 3 bases, with 16 bases between them. DNA for the CDR3: TGCAGCACCCGGGCGGGGCGGGACACCGGGGAGCTGTTTTTT. Translating it yields CSTRAGRDTGELFF.

This clonotype was counted a few times. V usage is TRBV4-1 and J usage is TRBJ1-1; TRBD1 matches 9 bases. V lost 0 bases, J lost 1 base, and 6 bases stayed unmatched. The germline V gene has CDR1 MGHRA and CDR2 YSYEKL. This CDR3 has 17 amino acids. CDR3 nucleotides: TGCGCCAGCAGCCAAGAACAGGGGGCTGGGACGAACACTGAAGCTTTCTTT. Translation: CASSQEQGAGTNTEAFF.

The chain is built from TRBV20-1 and TRBJ1-5; a possible D gene is TRBD1 (6 bases). This CDR3 has 13 amino acids. The germline gives CDR1 DFQATT, CDR2 SNEGSKA (reference sequence). Deletions cut 1 base from V and 5 bases from J, with 9 bases between. The CDR3 DNA reads TGCAGTGCTAGAGGGACAGCCGATCAGCCCCAGCATTTT. Its protein is CSARGTADQPQHF.

This chain links TRBV20-1 with TRBJ2-5; D gene ambiguous. The CDR3 loop spans 13 amino acids. From germline, CDR1 is DFQATT and CDR2 SNEGSKA (reference sequence). V was trimmed by 4 bases and J by 1 base, leaving 10 bases between them. CDR3 loop: CSANEDVQETQYF. As DNA, the CDR3 is TGCAGTGCTAACGAGGACGTCCAAGAGACCCAGTACTTC.

The chain combines TRBV6-6 with TRBJ2-5, with 7 positions matching TRBD2. The CDR3 has 13 residues. The junction had 3 bases not matched to a gene; V was cut back by 5 bases and J by 3 bases. The germline V gene has CDR1 MNHNY and CDR2 SVGAGI (reference sequence). The chain's CDR3 is CASSGLAEETQYF. The CDR3 nucleotides read TGTGCCAGCAGTGGGCTAGCGGAAGAGACCCAGTACTTC.

In its sample, this clonotype was seen a few times. The chain links TRBV20-1 to TRBJ2-5; 8 nucleotides agree with TRBD2. CDR1 is DFQATT, CDR2 SNEGSKA, per germline (reference sequence). V was clipped by 3 bases and J by 5 bases; unmatched bases: 14. CDR3 length equals 16 residues. The CDR3 reads CSAREIRGGLLETQYF. CDR3 sequence (DNA): TGCAGTGCTAGGGAAATTCGGGGGGGTCTCTTGGAGACCCAGTACTTC.